These 27 T cell receptor beta chains came from one sample sequenced in a study of identical twins. TCRdb itself ran the 5' RACE reads through MiXCR, one entry per CDR3 protein. Counted here are 500,000 to 550,000 distinct CDR3 sequences, around 24% occurring once; the ten biggest clones make up 0.4% to 0.6%. These records were also assigned to another study, of yellow fever vaccine responses in identical twins.

Input material: CD4+ T cells sorted from blood. These receptors all come from a woman aged 18-29 years in good health.

The V call is TRBV12-3 or TRBV12-4, the J call TRBJ2-3; a weak D match, TRBD1 (6 bases). Deletions cut 3 bases from V and 0 bases from J, with 16 bases between. CDR3 length: 17 residues. The CDR3 region is CASSFWSGTTSTDTQYF. The CDR3 DNA reads as TGTGCCAGCAGTTTTTGGTCCGGGACAACAAGCACAGATACGCAGTATTTT.

The chain uses TRBV28 and TRBJ2-2, with 7 bases that match TRBD1. CDR3 size: 16 residues. Germline CDR1 and CDR2: MDHEN and SYDVKM. With 7 bases clipped from V and 1 base from J, the junction kept 9 bases outside the gene matches. In DNA form, the CDR3 reads TGTGCCAGCACCCTATCAGGACAGGTGAACACCGGGGAGCTGTTTTTT. Its protein is CASTLSGQVNTGELFF.

This rearrangement joins TRBV5-1 to TRBJ2-1, with 9 nucleotides matching TRBD2. CDR1 is SGHRS and CDR2 is YFSETQ in the germline V gene. Germline trimming cut 4 bases from V and 8 bases from J; bases unmatched to any gene: 10. The CDR3 runs 15 residues. DNA of the CDR3: TGCGCCAGCAGCACCCCGGGACTAGCTAGTTATGAGCAGTTCTTC. It encodes CASSTPGLASYEQFF.

The table lists this clonotype with many counts. V usage is TRBV5-1 and J usage is TRBJ2-1; 7 bases align to TRBD1. The V gene end was trimmed by 1 base and the J gene end by 1 base; junction bases not matched to a gene: 2. The length of the CDR3 is 15 residues. In germline, CDR1 is SGHRS, CDR2 YFSETQ. CDR3 sequence reads: CASSLRQGSYNEQFF. For the CDR3, the DNA is TGCGCCAGCAGCTTGAGACAGGGATCCTACAATGAGCAGTTCTTC.

The chain recombines TRBV12-3 or TRBV12-4 with TRBJ1-1; D might be TRBD1 (5 bases). Trimming removed 5 bases from V and 6 bases from J, with 10 bases in between. The CDR3 loop spans 12 amino acids. CDR3 nucleotide sequence: TGTGCCAGCAGTCACAGGAGTCCTGAAGCTTTCTTT. Translated, it gives CASSHRSPEAFF.

As regards this clonotype: The DNA is omitted, as the CDR3 cannot be located on it reliably, and the CDR3 follows TCRdb's listing. V and J are TRBV2 and TRBJ2-3. Germline V CDR1 and CDR2: SNHLY, FYNNEI. The CDR3 is 15 residues long, counting both termini. CDR3 sequence: CASILVRSSTDTQYF.

The rearrangement joins TRBV12-3 or TRBV12-4 to TRBJ1-2; 7 bases fit TRBD1. CDR3 size: 13 residues. J was trimmed by 4 bases and V by 6 bases; bases with no gene match: 5. CDR3 nucleotide sequence: TGTGCCAGCAGCTCGACAGGGTTCTATGGCTACACCTTC. Translated, it gives CASSSTGFYGYTF.

This chain links TRBV5-6 with TRBJ2-3, with D perhaps matching TRBD1 (6 bases). The germline V and J ends were trimmed by 4 bases and 8 bases, with 11 bases remaining between them. Germline assignment: CDR1 SGHDT and CDR2 YYEEEE. CDR3 size: 12 residues. CDR3 sequence (DNA): TGTGCCAGCAGCCGGGACATAGCTACGCAGTATTTT. Encoded protein: CASSRDIATQYF.

Only a few counts were recorded for this clonotype. The chain carries TRBV5-1 and TRBJ2-7; the D gene is possibly TRBD2 (6 bases). CDR3 length: 11 residues. Germline CDR1 reads SGHRS; CDR2 reads YFSETQ. Trimming pared 6 bases from V and 7 bases from J, leaving 11 bases between. This chain's CDR3 is CASKGGEEQYF. The CDR3 DNA reads as TGCGCCAGCAAAGGCGGGGAGGAGCAGTACTTC.

This clonotype was observed a handful of times. The chain recombines TRBV29-1 with TRBJ2-7, with D maybe TRBD2 (6 bases). CDR3 size: 13 residues. Looked up from germline, CDR1 is SQVTM and CDR2 is ANQGSEA. Trimming took 4 bases from V and 2 from J, leaving 12 bases between them. CDR3 in amino acids: CSVGISGTYEQYF. CDR3 DNA: TGCAGCGTTGGGATTAGCGGAACCTACGAGCAGTACTTC.

This clonotype was seen many times. The rearrangement uses TRBV29-1 and TRBJ2-4, with 8 positions matching TRBD1. With 3 bases clipped from V and 6 bases from J, the junction kept 4 bases outside the gene matches. CDR3 length: 13 residues. Per germline, CDR1 SQVTM and CDR2 ANQGSEA. CDR3 DNA sequence: TGCAGCGTTGATATACAGGGGGGAAACATTCAGTACTTC. Translation gives CSVDIQGGNIQYF.

The chain carries TRBV5-1 and TRBJ2-1; D not certain. Germline V lookup: CDR1 SGHRS, CDR2 YFSETQ. There are 14 residues in the CDR3. Trimming took off 0 bases at V and 4 bases at J, with 8 bases between the two ends. The CDR3 loop reads CASSLGRFYNEQFF. The CDR3 bases are TGCGCCAGCAGCTTGGGGCGTTTTTACAATGAGCAGTTCTTC.

The rearrangement uses TRBV5-1 and TRBJ1-2; the D gene is possibly TRBD1 (6 bases). This CDR3 is 12 amino acids long. Germline-derived CDR1 and CDR2 are SGHRS and YFSETQ. The V end was cut by 0 bases, the J end by 6 bases, with 6 bases between. As DNA, the CDR3 is TGCGCCAGCAGCTTGGACAGGGATGGCTACACCTTC. Its protein is CASSLDRDGYTF.

The V gene is TRBV12-3 or TRBV12-4, the J gene TRBJ2-1, with D maybe TRBD2 (6 bases). CDR3 length equals 16 residues. Trimming cost V 6 bases and J 0 bases, with 15 bases left between them. CDR3 in amino acids: CASSRVLALSYNEQFF. For the CDR3, the DNA is TGTGCCAGCAGCCGGGTCCTAGCGCTCTCCTACAATGAGCAGTTCTTC.

CDR3 sequence: CASTTLRGDEQFF. CDR3 DNA: TGTGCCAGCACCACCTTACGGGGGGATGAGCAGTTCTTC. The V and J genes are TRBV5-5 and TRBJ2-1; 7 bases match TRBD2. V shed 6 bases and J 8 bases; nucleotides not matched to a gene: 8. Germline lookup yields CDR1 SGHKS and CDR2 YYEKEE (reference sequence). This CDR3 comprises 13 residues.

The chain links TRBV28 to TRBJ2-7; D assignment may be TRBD1 or TRBD2 (6 bases each). Trimming cost V 8 bases and J 7 bases, with 18 bases left between them. The CDR3 covers 13 residues. Germline assignment: CDR1 MDHEN and CDR2 SYDVKM. This CDR3 reads CASQGGPGWEQYF. DNA of the CDR3: TGTGCCAGCCAAGGGGGGCCTGGGTGGGAGCAGTACTTC.

The chain recombines TRBV5-1 with TRBJ2-1, with 8 bases matching TRBD2. J lost 7 bases, V lost 4 bases, and 16 bases had no gene match. The CDR3 is made up of 17 amino acids. Germline V CDR1 and CDR2: SGHRS, YFSETQ. The CDR3 DNA reads as TGCGCCAGCAGCCTGGGGCCAACGAGCGGGAGTTCAAATGAGCAGTTCTTC. It translates to CASSLGPTSGSSNEQFF.

This clonotype was counted a few times. The chain joins TRBV12-3 or TRBV12-4 to TRBJ2-7; D gene unclear. The ends were cut back, 8 bases at V and 0 bases at J, with 5 bases in the middle. CDR3 length equals 11 residues. In DNA form, the CDR3 reads TGTGCCAGCCTTCTCTCCTACGAGCAGTACTTC. It specifies CASLLSYEQYF.

The rearrangement uses TRBV7-3 and TRBJ2-7; D ambiguous. Deletions cut 5 bases from V and 0 bases from J, with 8 bases between. Germline lookup yields CDR1 SGHTA and CDR2 FQGTGA. CDR3 length: 13 amino acids. DNA for the CDR3: TGTGCCAGCAGCCCCGGACCCTCCTACGAGCAGTACTTC. Its translation is CASSPGPSYEQYF.

The J gene is TRBJ1-5, the V gene TRBV2; D gene ambiguous. Between the trimmed V and J ends, which lost 4 bases and 0 bases, there was a span of 7 bases. The CDR3 is made up of 14 amino acids. In germline, CDR1 is SNHLY, CDR2 FYNNEI. CDR3 nucleotides: TGTGCCAGCAGTGCTGGGGATAGCAATCAGCCCCAGCATTTT. Translated: CASSAGDSNQPQHF.

There are a few counts of this clonotype. The chain has TRBV12-3 or TRBV12-4 and TRBJ2-3, with D possibly called TRBD1 or TRBD2 (5 bases each). V was cut by 7 bases and J by 1 base, with 18 bases left in between. This CDR3 is 16 amino acids long. The CDR3 region has the DNA TGTGCCAGCACCTCTGTCATCCGGGGACGCACAGATACGCAGTATTTT. It yields the protein CASTSVIRGRTDTQYF.

This chain uses TRBV20-1 with TRBJ2-3, with 11 bases lining up with TRBD2. This CDR3 is 13 amino acids long. Per germline, CDR1 DFQATT and CDR2 SNEGSKA (reference sequence). Unmatched junction bases numbered 3, after V lost 7 bases and J lost 3 bases. CDR3 nucleotide sequence: TGCAGTGTCAGACTAGCGGGGACAGATACGCAGTATTTT. Amino acids: CSVRLAGTDTQYF.

The V and J genes are TRBV6-1 and TRBJ2-7, with 8 bases fitting TRBD1. Losses at the gene ends were 6 bases for V and 3 bases for J; bases not matched to a gene: 7. The germline CDR1 and CDR2 sequences are MNHNS and SASEGT. The CDR3 runs 14 residues. The CDR3 nucleotides are TGTGCCAGCAGGGGGACAGGACCACTCTACGAGCAGTACTTC. Encoded protein: CASRGTGPLYEQYF.

This chain links TRBV11-2 with TRBJ2-5, with D perhaps matching TRBD2 (5 bases). CDR3 length: 15 amino acids. CDR1 is SGHAT and CDR2 is FQNNGV in the germline V gene. V gave up 3 bases and J gave up 5 bases, with 16 bases separating them. CDR3: CASSLLWTSGETQYF. The CDR3 nucleotides read TGTGCCAGCAGCTTGTTATGGACGTCGGGGGAGACCCAGTACTTC. The full variable domain, rest sourced from reference TRBV11-2 and TRBJ2-5, is EAGVAQSPRYKIIEKRQSVAFWCNPISGHATLYWYQQILGQGPKLLIQFQNNGVVDDSQLPKDRFSAERLKGVDSTLKIQPAKLEDSAVYLCASSLLWTSGETQYFGPGTRLLVL.

The chain combines TRBV2 with TRBJ1-2; 8 bases align to TRBD1. This CDR3 region has 15 residues. CDR1 is SNHLY and CDR2 is FYNNEI in the germline V gene. The V gene end was trimmed by 3 bases and the J gene end by 2 bases; junction bases not matched to a gene: 5. CDR3 in amino acids: CASSEDRVANYGYTF. The CDR3 region has the DNA TGTGCCAGCAGTGAGGACAGGGTTGCAAACTATGGCTACACCTTC.

This clonotype was picked up a small number of times. The chain links TRBV5-1 to TRBJ2-1; the match to TRBD2 covers 9 bases. Germline trimming cut 4 bases from V and 6 bases from J; bases unmatched to any gene: 11. The CDR3 is made up of 16 amino acids. The germline gives CDR1 SGHRS, CDR2 YFSETQ. CDR3 in DNA: TGCGCCAGCAGCGTCTCTAATGCGGGGGGGGCCAATGAGCAGTTCTTC. Its translation is CASSVSNAGGANEQFF.

This clonotype was seen a few times. The CDR3 is CASSPSGQINEKLFF. The DNA for the CDR3 is TGTGCCAGCAGCCCCTCGGGACAGATTAATGAAAAACTGTTTTTT. The chain has TRBV6-1 and TRBJ1-4, with TRBD1 matching over 7 bases. The CDR3 runs 15 residues. CDR1 and CDR2 (germline): MNHNS, SASEGT. The trim removed 6 bases at V and 4 bases at J, leaving 8 bases unmatched.